The clone carrying this TCR beta chain was seen a single time. In the authors' methods: Estimated nucleated cell counts came from reference gene primer amplification. Profiling relied on immunoSEQ multiplex PCR, and the TCRdb table lists in-frame clones only, not all of them. V and J calls and clone size are given by that table; D and trimming were obtained from the DNA. Of some 150,000 clones listed, approximately 80% are singletons. The germline V gene has CDR1 SGHNT and CDR2 YYREEE (reference sequence). The V gene end was trimmed by 0 bases and the J gene end by 2 bases; junction bases not matched to a gene: 1. The CDR3 runs 15 residues. This sample is drawn from a study of blood T cell repertoires in COVID-19. Study overall: Samples of COVID-19 (acute and convalescent) were obtained from the United States, Italy and Spain. PBMCs, B-cell-depleted T cells, or T cells provided the cDNA or gDNA that made up the material.

The clonotype comes from a man aged 55-75 years with active or convalescent COVID-19. Sequenced sample: peripheral blood. The chain carries TRBV5-4 and TRBJ2-1; TRBD1 aligns across 8 bases. In DNA, the CDR3 is TGTGCCAGCAGCTTGGAGACAGGGGCCTACAATGAGCAGTTCTTC. This codes for CASSLETGAYNEQFF.